This T cell receptor (beta chain) was sequenced for a study of CD8 T cells in Susac syndrome. In its sample, this clonotype was seen once. Sequencing of TCR beta, carried out with a high-throughput approach, was applied to CD8+ and CD4+ T cells from the blood. The study used treatment-naive patients who had stable or active relapsing-remitting disease as multiple sclerosis controls. FACS enriched CD8+ TEMRA cells, while bulk CD8+ and CD4+ were negatively isolated. With random hexamers, reverse transcription was performed on about 0.45 to 1 ug of RNA. TCRdb redid the calling of the immunoSEQ multiplex PCR reads with MiXCR, one entry per CDR3 protein. The sample consists of some 200,000 distinct CDR3 sequences, about 94% of them appearing once. Per germline, CDR1 LNHDA and CDR2 SQIVND (reference sequence). The J segment lost 3 bases and the V segment lost 5 bases, leaving 3 bases of the junction unmatched. CDR3 length: 13 amino acids.

The chain uses TRBV19 and TRBJ2-5; TRBD1 agrees at 7 bases. This TCR was sampled from a human donor with multiple sclerosis. The sequencing sample was made of CD8+ T cells from PBMCs. The CDR3 DNA is TGTGCCAGTAGTGGACAGGAGGAAGAGACCCAGTACTTC. Protein product: CASSGQEEETQYF.